These T cell receptor beta chains were read from a single sample in a study of Ad26.COV2.S vaccination and SARS-CoV-2 variants. Clones were sequenced by immunoSEQ multiplex PCR, and TCRdb holds only the in-frame ones, with some missing. The sample has hundreds of thousands of clones, more than 70% seen once. The sequences come from peripheral blood, collected in a trial of Ad26.COV2.S vaccine versus placebo. Every receptor here comes from a person aged 18 to 65 who received the Ad26.COV2.S COVID-19 vaccine or a placebo. Both conserved end residues are part of each CDR3. The D gene is left open where the match is weak. Size is stated for part of the rows, as once, few or many counts, or as a class when the clone is expanded.

>TRBV10-3|NA|TRBJ1-2|NA
TGTGCCATCAGTGGCACAGGGAACGATGGTGGCTACACCTTC
CAISGTGNDGGYTF
>TRBV5-1|TRBD1|TRBJ2-5|NA
TGCGCCAGCTTCCTCGGGACAGGGTTGGAGACCCAGTACTTC
CASFLGTGLETQYF
>TRBV18|TRBD1|TRBJ2-3|NA
TGTGCCAGCTCACCATGGGACAGGGGGCTTGATACGCAGTATTTT
CASSPWDRGLDTQYF
>TRBV25-1|NA|TRBJ2-7|NA
TGTGCCAGCAGCCGAGGGGGGATCTCCTACGAGCAGTACTTC
CASSRGGISYEQYF
>TRBV19|TRBD1|TRBJ1-5|NA
TGTGCCAGTAGTATTCTTCACCACGGGACAGGGGGCGTCGGTCAGCCCCAGCATTTT
CASSILHHGTGGVGQPQHF
>TRBV29-1|TRBD1|TRBJ2-5|NA
TGCAGCGTTGTTATCCGGGACAGGGGGCGCCGAGAGACCCAGTACTTC
CSVVIRDRGRRETQYF
>TRBV30|NA|TRBJ2-3|NA
TGTGCCTGGGGTTATGCGGGTGGGGATACGCAGTATTTT
CAWGYAGGDTQYF
>TRBV6-5|NA|TRBJ1-2|NA
TGTGCCAGCAGTTACTCGAACGTCGGCTATGGCTACACCTTC
CASSYSNVGYGYTF
>TRBV9|NA|TRBJ2-3|NA
TGTGCCAGCAGCCCCTGGGACTCCACAGATACGCAGTATTTT
CASSPWDSTDTQYF
>TRBV29-1|NA|TRBJ1-1|once
TGCAGCGTGAGGATTTACACTGAAGCTTTCTTT
CSVRIYTEAFF
>TRBV18|TRBD1|TRBJ1-1|NA
TGTGCCAGCTCACTTGAAACGGGACAGGGGTACACTGAAGCTTTCTTT
CASSLETGQGYTEAFF
>TRBV7-8|TRBD1|TRBJ2-7|NA
TGTGCCAGCAGTCTCACGCATGGGACAGTTTACGAGCAGTACTTC
CASSLTHGTVYEQYF